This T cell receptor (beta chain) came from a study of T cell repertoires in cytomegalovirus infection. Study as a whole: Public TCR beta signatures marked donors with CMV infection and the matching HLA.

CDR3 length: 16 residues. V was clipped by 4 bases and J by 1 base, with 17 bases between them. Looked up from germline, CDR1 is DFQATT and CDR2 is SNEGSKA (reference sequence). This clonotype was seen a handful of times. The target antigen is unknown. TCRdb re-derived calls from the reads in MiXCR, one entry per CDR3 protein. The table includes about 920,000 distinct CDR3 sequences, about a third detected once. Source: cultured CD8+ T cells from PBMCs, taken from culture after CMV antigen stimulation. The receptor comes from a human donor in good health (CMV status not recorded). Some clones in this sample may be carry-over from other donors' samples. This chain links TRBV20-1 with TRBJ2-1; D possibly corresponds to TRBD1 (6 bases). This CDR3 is CSAIKTGEGSYNEQFF. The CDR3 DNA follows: TGCAGTGCTATTAAGACAGGCGAAGGGTCCTACAATGAGCAGTTCTTC.